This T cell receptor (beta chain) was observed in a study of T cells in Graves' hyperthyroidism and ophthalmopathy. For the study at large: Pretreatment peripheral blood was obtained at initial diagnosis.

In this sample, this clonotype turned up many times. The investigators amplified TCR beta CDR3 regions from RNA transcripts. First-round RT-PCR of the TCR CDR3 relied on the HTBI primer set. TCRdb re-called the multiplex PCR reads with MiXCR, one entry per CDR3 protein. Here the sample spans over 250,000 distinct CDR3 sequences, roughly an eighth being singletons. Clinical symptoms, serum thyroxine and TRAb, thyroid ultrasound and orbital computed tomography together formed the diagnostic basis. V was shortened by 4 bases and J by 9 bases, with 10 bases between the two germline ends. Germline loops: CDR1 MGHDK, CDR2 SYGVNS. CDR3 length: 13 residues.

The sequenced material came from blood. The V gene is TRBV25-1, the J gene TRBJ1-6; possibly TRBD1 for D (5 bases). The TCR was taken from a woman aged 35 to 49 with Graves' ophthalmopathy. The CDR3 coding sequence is TGTGCCAGCAGTGTTGGGGGAATTTCACCCCTCCACTTT. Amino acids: CASSVGGISPLHF. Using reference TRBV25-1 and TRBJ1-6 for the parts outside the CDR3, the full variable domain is EADIYQTPRYLVIGTGKKITLECSQTMGHDKMYWYQQDPGMELHLIHYSYGVNSTEKGDLSSESTVSRIRTEHFPLTLESARPSHTSQYLCASSVGGISPLHFGNGTRLTVT.